These 27 T cell receptor beta chains were sequenced from one sample in a study of metastatic and nonmetastatic thyroid tumors. Treatment of any kind had been given to no patient before thyroid surgery. From the PCR reads, TCRdb re-called clones with MiXCR. Here the sample spans approximately 41,000 clones, 28% being singletons. Sequenced sample: blood. These receptors all come from a male donor with papillary thyroid cancer or a benign thyroid nodule (not recorded which). Some clones in this sample may be carry-over from other donors' samples.

The rearrangement joins TRBV5-1 to TRBJ2-7, with D unresolved. The V gene lost 1 base and the J gene lost 5 bases, with 10 bases spanning the gap. This CDR3 contains 13 residues. Per germline, CDR1 SGHRS and CDR2 YFSETQ. CDR3 in DNA: TGCGCCAGCAGCTTGCGGAAAGCCGACGAGCAGTACTTC. Translation gives CASSLRKADEQYF. Full variable domain (rest looked up from reference TRBV5-1 and TRBJ2-7): KAGVTQTPRYLIKTRGQQVTLSCSPISGHRSVSWYQQTPGQGLQFLFEYFSETQRNKGNFPGRFSGRQFSNSRSEMNVSTLELGDSALYLCASSLRKADEQYFGPGTRLTVT.

This clone has at least ten counts. The chain employs TRBV9 and TRBJ2-1, with unresolved D. Looked up from germline, CDR1 is SGDLS and CDR2 is YYNGEE. The V end was cut by 0 bases, the J end by 5 bases, with 12 bases between. The CDR3 sequence is 15 residues long. CDR3 in DNA: TGTGCCAGCAGCGTAGGAATGGACGTGCACAATGAGCAGTTCTTC. Its translation is CASSVGMDVHNEQFF.

This clone has a count of ten or more. The genes are TRBV7-9 and TRBJ2-7; TRBD1 matches 10 bases. Looked up from germline, CDR1 is SEHNR and CDR2 is FQNEAQ (reference sequence). V was pared by 5 bases and J by 4 bases, with 8 bases of the junction left unmatched. CDR3 size: 15 residues. The CDR3 here is CASSTRLGQGYEQYF. For the CDR3, the DNA is TGTGCCAGCAGCACCCGGCTGGGACAGGGGTACGAGCAGTACTTC. Together with reference TRBV7-9 and TRBJ2-7, the CDR3 gives the full variable domain: DTGVSQNPRHKITKRGQNVTFRCDPISEHNRLYWYRQTLGQGPEFLTYFQNEAQLEKSRLLSDRFSAERPKGSFSTLEIQRTEQGDSAMYLCASSTRLGQGYEQYFGPGTRLTVT.

This clone was counted many times. The chain employs TRBV28 and TRBJ1-1; no clear D. The CDR3 is 12 amino acids. With 6 bases removed from V and 4 bases from J, the gap between germline ends came to 9 bases. The germline gives CDR1 MDHEN, CDR2 SYDVKM. Here the CDR3 reads CASRTLVTEAFF. The CDR3 DNA sequence: TGTGCCAGCAGGACCTTGGTCACTGAAGCTTTCTTT.

Only a few counts were recorded for this clone. The rearrangement joins TRBV6-1 to TRBJ2-3; 8 nucleotides agree with TRBD1. Germline CDR1 is MNHNS and CDR2 is SASEGT. The CDR3 sequence is 14 residues long. With V trimmed by 6 bases and J by 6 bases, 8 bases remained unmatched. The CDR3 reads CASSRTGWRDTQYF. CDR3 DNA: TGTGCCAGCAGCAGGACAGGGTGGAGGGATACGCAGTATTTT.

This clone was seen many times. This rearrangement joins TRBV2 to TRBJ1-5, with D maybe TRBD1 (6 bases). The ends were cut back, 4 bases at V and 7 bases at J, with 14 bases in the middle. Germline V gene data show CDR1 as SNHLY and CDR2 as FYNNEI. This CDR3 is 14 amino acids long. CDR3 sequence: CASSVGGAGQPQHF. The CDR3 DNA is TGTGCCAGCAGTGTGGGGGGGGCAGGGCAGCCCCAGCATTTT.

This clone was picked up a small number of times. The V call is TRBV2, the J call TRBJ2-3; 10 nucleotides agree with TRBD2. The germline V gene encodes CDR1 SNHLY and CDR2 FYNNEI. The CDR3 is 13 residues long. Trimming cost V 6 bases and J 11 bases; bases outside gene matches: 8. CDR3 in amino acids: CASREREGRKQYF. CDR3 in DNA: TGTGCCAGCAGAGAGCGGGAGGGCCGTAAGCAGTATTTT.

By share of the sample, this clone is medium-sized. The rearrangement uses TRBV4-1 and TRBJ2-7; D uncertain. The germline V gene has CDR1 MGHRA and CDR2 YSYEKL. Trimming shortened V by 1 base and J by 4 bases, and 11 bases separated the two germline ends. The CDR3 consists of 14 residues. The CDR3 DNA sequence: TGCGCCAGCAGCCAAGTTATTGTAGGTTACGAGCAGTACTTC. This sequence encodes CASSQVIVGYEQYF.

The chain couples TRBV11-2 to TRBJ2-7; D remains ambiguous. The V and J ends lost 1 base and 5 bases respectively, with 6 bases between them. The germline gives CDR1 SGHAT, CDR2 FQNNGV. The length of the CDR3 is 12 residues. The CDR3 bases are TGTGCCAGCAGCTTAGCTGGGAACGAGCAGTACTTC. Amino acids: CASSLAGNEQYF.

About this clone: As the CDR3 is not closed by the conserved phenylalanine or tryptophan, this likely results from a read error. The chain has TRBV19 and TRBJ2-5; a weak D match, TRBD2 (6 bases). Germline CDR1 and CDR2: LNHDA and SQIVND (reference sequence). The CDR3 contains 15 residues. Between the trimmed V and J ends, which lost 5 bases and 4 bases, there was a span of 17 bases. CDR3 nucleotide sequence: TGTGCCAGTAGTCCGGTGCACAACGGGGGAGAGACCCAGTACTGC. It encodes CASSPVHNGGETQYC.

The chain is built from TRBV7-9 and TRBJ1-3; no clear D. Germline loops: CDR1 SEHNR, CDR2 FQNEAQ (reference sequence). V was pared by 5 bases and J by 4 bases, with 9 bases between. This CDR3 is 13 amino acids long. The CDR3: CASSPNPGNTIYF. The DNA of the CDR3 is TGTGCCAGCAGCCCCAACCCCGGAAACACCATATATTTT.

A word on this clone: One end of the junction varies from germline; a read error may be responsible. The chain couples TRBV11-1 to TRBJ1-1; D gene uncertain. Germline V gene lookup returns CDR1 SGHAT and CDR2 FQDESV (reference sequence). There are 16 residues in the CDR3. This CDR3 is CARSSPPARMGTEAFF. CDR3 in DNA: TGTGCCAGAAGCTCCCCCCCGGCAAGGATGGGAACTGAAGCTTTCTTT.

This clone was detected ten times or more. CDR3 sequence reads: CASSYLEELFF. The CDR3 DNA sequence: TGTGCCAGCAGTTACTTGGAGGAGCTGTTTTTT. J is TRBJ2-2 and V is TRBV6-5; D not resolved. Germline values: CDR1 MNHEY, CDR2 SVGAGI. V gave up 1 base and J gave up 10 bases, with 4 bases separating them. The CDR3 is made up of 11 amino acids.

This clone came up many times. V and J are TRBV3-1 and TRBJ2-1, with 10 bases matching TRBD2. The ends lost 4 bases at V and 3 bases at J; junction bases unmatched: 9. The V gene's germline CDR1 is LGHDT and CDR2 YNNKEL (reference sequence). The CDR3 has 17 residues. Here the CDR3 DNA reads TGTGCCAGCAGCCGCAAACCCGGGACTAGCGTCTACAATGAGCAGTTCTTC. Translation gives CASSRKPGTSVYNEQFF.

V usage is TRBV4-1 and J usage is TRBJ2-7; 9 positions agree with TRBD1. In germline, CDR1 is MGHRA, CDR2 YSYEKL. CDR3 length equals 15 residues. The J segment lost 6 bases and the V segment lost 7 bases, leaving 13 bases of the junction unmatched. This CDR3 is CASMSTGTGFGEQYF. The CDR3 DNA reads as TGCGCCAGCATGTCAACCGGGACAGGGTTTGGCGAGCAGTACTTC.

This clone was detected ten times or more. The CDR3 reads CASSVALTSGSKGNEQFF. The CDR3 region has the DNA TGTGCCAGCAGCGTAGCTTTAACTAGCGGATCCAAAGGGAATGAGCAGTTCTTC. The rearrangement links TRBV9 to TRBJ2-1, with 8 bases identical to TRBD2. CDR3 size: 18 residues. Germline CDR1 reads SGDLS; CDR2 reads YYNGEE. The J segment lost 7 bases and the V segment lost 0 bases, leaving 15 bases of the junction unmatched.

About this clone: A much larger clone differs from this one at a single base, so this may be a read error. The rearrangement joins TRBV14 to TRBJ1-6; D not resolved. The germline V gene encodes CDR1 SGHDN and CDR2 FVKESK. The CDR3 length is 13 residues. CDR3 protein: CSSSVGSAWALHF. The DNA of the CDR3 is TGTTCCAGCAGCGTCGGGTCTGCCTGGGCCCTCCACTTT.

The V and J genes are TRBV7-3 and TRBJ2-1, with 15 bases matching TRBD2. Germline CDR1 is SGHTA and CDR2 is FQGTGA. The CDR3 length is 17 residues. The V segment lost 4 bases and the J segment 8 bases; nucleotides outside the gene matches: 9. The CDR3, as DNA: TGTGCCAGCAGCTCTGGACTAGCGGGAGGGCCGATGCATGAGCAGTTCTTC. Amino acid sequence: CASSSGLAGGPMHEQFF.

The sample holds many counts of this clone. This chain uses TRBV20-1 with TRBJ2-5; 10 bases agree with TRBD1. Losses at the gene ends were 3 bases for V and 2 bases for J; bases not matched to a gene: 3. The germline CDR1 and CDR2 sequences are DFQATT and SNEGSKA (reference sequence). The CDR3 consists of 14 residues. Here the CDR3 DNA reads TGCAGTGCTAGGGACAGGGGGATACAAGAGACCCAGTACTTC. This codes for CSARDRGIQETQYF.

This clone was picked up many times. The chain joins TRBV6-4 to TRBJ2-3; D assignment may be TRBD1 or TRBD2 (5 bases each). The germline V gene has CDR1 MRHNA and CDR2 SNTAGT. V was clipped by 8 bases and J by 0 bases, with 9 bases between them. The CDR3 totals 13 residues. This CDR3 reads CASLEGSTDTQYF. The CDR3 coding sequence is TGTGCCAGCCTCGAGGGGAGCACAGATACGCAGTATTTT.

The rearrangement joins TRBV6-1 to TRBJ1-2, with 11 bases that match TRBD1. CDR3 length equals 13 residues. CDR1 is MNHNS, CDR2 SASEGT, per germline. Trimming took 8 bases from V and 5 from J; bases not matched to a gene: 4. CDR3 bases: TGTGCCAGCGCCAGGGACAGGGGGTATGGCTACACCTTC. Translated, it gives CASARDRGYGYTF.

The V and J genes are TRBV13 and TRBJ1-3, with D hard to call. Trimming pared 4 bases from V and 3 bases from J, leaving 4 bases between. Germline V gives CDR1 PRHDT, CDR2 FYEKMQ (reference sequence). CDR3 size: 12 residues. CDR3 region: CASSSFGNTIYF. CDR3 nucleotides: TGTGCCAGCAGCTCTTTTGGAAACACCATATATTTT.

This clone appeared a few times. The V call is TRBV6-5, the J call TRBJ1-1; 7 nucleotides align to TRBD1. CDR1 and CDR2 from the germline V gene are MNHEY and SVGAGI. This CDR3 has 13 residues. V gave up 0 bases and J gave up 8 bases; unmatched junction bases: 3. The CDR3 nucleotides read TGTGCCAGCAGTTACTCAGGGACAGACGAAGCTTTCTTT. Translated, it gives CASSYSGTDEAFF.

The chain is built from TRBV6-1 and TRBJ2-7; 10 bases are a match to TRBD2. Germline V CDR1 and CDR2: MNHNS, SASEGT. V dropped 4 bases and J dropped 2; count of bases not matched to a gene: 2. The CDR3 runs to 14 residues. The CDR3 bases are TGTGCCAGCAGTGCCGGGACTAGCGCCTACGAGCAGTACTTC. Translation gives CASSAGTSAYEQYF.

Only a few counts were recorded for this clone. V is TRBV6-1 and J is TRBJ1-2; 7 bases match TRBD1. CDR3 length: 15 residues. Germline V CDR1 and CDR2: MNHNS, SASEGT. V was pared by 11 bases and J by 4 bases, with 16 bases of the junction left unmatched. The CDR3 region has the DNA TGTGCCGGACGTTTTGAAGGAGGGGGCATCTATGGCTACACCTTC. Amino acid sequence: CAGRFEGGGIYGYTF.

This clone was counted ten times or more. The chain couples TRBV27 to TRBJ2-7, with TRBD1 matching over 9 bases. J gave up 7 bases and V 3 bases, and 4 bases lay outside the gene matches. From germline, CDR1 is MNHEY and CDR2 SMNVEV (reference sequence). The CDR3 totals 13 residues. The CDR3 coding sequence is TGTGCCAGCAGTTTCCTGACAGGGGGTGAGCAGTACTTC. It codes for CASSFLTGGEQYF.

This clone was seen many times. The rearrangement links TRBV4-1 to TRBJ2-2; D may be TRBD2 (6 bases). Trimming removed 8 bases from V and 2 bases from J, with 12 bases in between. CDR1 is MGHRA, CDR2 YSYEKL, per germline. The CDR3 sequence is 14 residues long. The CDR3 loop reads CASSAGLNTGELFF. CDR3 DNA sequence: TGCGCCAGCTCTGCGGGGTTAAACACCGGGGAGCTGTTTTTT.